What follows are 32 T cell receptor beta chains derived from one specimen sequenced in a study of spatial heterogeneity in lung cancer. Time point described: sample taken at primary tumor resection. Whole RNA came from tumor, nontumor lung or frozen PBMC and was sequenced without being sorted. A single record per CDR3 protein comes from TCRdb applying MiXCR to the 5' RACE reads. The table records about 17,000 distinct CDR3 sequences, about 20% of them present only once. The material sequenced was PBMCs, taken at surgery. Receptor source: a female donor with early-stage non-small cell lung cancer.

The V gene is TRBV5-1, the J gene TRBJ2-3; 7 positions match TRBD1. CDR1 and CDR2 (germline): SGHRS, YFSETQ. Trimming removed 4 bases from V and 0 bases from J; junction bases left unmatched: 5. This CDR3 region has 15 residues. This chain's CDR3 is CASSRTGTSTDTQYF. As DNA, the CDR3 is TGCGCCAGCAGCCGGACAGGAACTAGCACAGATACGCAGTATTTT.

This clonotype was counted ten times or more. This rearrangement joins TRBV28 to TRBJ2-6, with D perhaps matching TRBD1 (5 bases). CDR3 size: 15 residues. Trimming shortened V by 8 bases and J by 4 bases, and 15 bases separated the two germline ends. Germline CDR1 MDHEN, CDR2 SYDVKM. This CDR3 is CASGKGLGGANVLTF. CDR3 bases: TGTGCCAGCGGTAAGGGGCTGGGCGGGGCCAACGTCCTGACTTTC.

Points on this clonotype: The DNA is left out, because the CDR3 cannot be placed on it with certainty; the CDR3 is given as TCRdb lists it. This sequence joins TRBV28 and TRBJ2-3; TRBD1, the D gene given by the table, was not confirmed from the DNA. From germline, CDR1 is MDHEN and CDR2 SYDVKM. The CDR3 is 17 amino acids long, termini counted. CDR3 loop: CASSLLGDRGAQIRSIF.

This rearrangement joins TRBV7-2 to TRBJ1-1; D not resolved. The CDR3 has 14 residues. V lost 6 bases to trimming and J lost 5 bases, with 16 bases between them. Germline lookup yields CDR1 SGHTA and CDR2 FQGNSA. CDR3 region: CASRPGPLGTEAFF. CDR3 DNA sequence: TGTGCCAGCAGACCCGGCCCTCTGGGGACTGAAGCTTTCTTT.

This clonotype was counted many times. J is TRBJ2-1 and V is TRBV29-1, with 10 bases fitting TRBD2. V shed 6 bases and J 0 bases; nucleotides not matched to a gene: 11. Germline assignment: CDR1 SQVTM and CDR2 ANQGSEA. CDR3 length: 17 residues. The CDR3 coding sequence is TGCAGCGTAGAGGGCTCCCCTAGCGGGAGCTCCTACAATGAGCAGTTCTTC. Its protein product is CSVEGSPSGSSYNEQFF.

This clonotype was counted many times. This rearrangement joins TRBV28 to TRBJ1-1; D uncertain. V lost 2 bases to trimming and J lost 10 bases, with 11 bases between them. Per germline, CDR1 MDHEN and CDR2 SYDVKM. The CDR3 runs to 12 residues. The CDR3: CASSLRLEGAFF. CDR3 nucleotide sequence: TGTGCCAGCAGTTTACGGCTCGAGGGAGCTTTCTTT.

Written as DNA, the CDR3 is TGTGCCTGCGATCCGAGGAACAATGAGCAGTTCTTC. It translates to CACDPRNNEQFF. The chain links TRBV30 to TRBJ2-1; D is unclear. Germline V gene lookup returns CDR1 GTSNPN and CDR2 SVGIG (reference sequence). The CDR3 contains 12 residues. V shed 6 bases and J shed 5 bases, with 11 bases lying between them.

V usage is TRBV7-9 and J usage is TRBJ1-4; D is unresolved. The CDR3 contains 15 residues. The germline V gene encodes CDR1 SEHNR and CDR2 FQNEAQ (reference sequence). Trimming cost V 3 bases and J 5 bases, with 13 bases left between them. The CDR3 loop is CASSLGSSRNEKLFF. CDR3 bases: TGTGCCAGCAGCTTGGGTTCATCCAGGAATGAAAAACTGTTTTTT.

The gene calls are TRBV30 and TRBJ2-7; D might be TRBD2 (5 bases). The CDR3 loop spans 12 amino acids. The germline CDR1 and CDR2 sequences are GTSNPN and SVGIG (reference sequence). V shed 3 bases and J shed 5 bases, with 11 bases lying between them. The CDR3 spells CAWRVRVHEQYF. In nucleotides, the CDR3 is TGTGCCTGGAGGGTGCGGGTCCACGAGCAGTACTTC. Full variable domain (outside the CDR3, taken from reference TRBV30 and TRBJ2-7): SQTIHQWPATLVQPVGSPLSLECTVEGTSNPNLYWYRQAAGRGLQLLFYSVGIGQISSEVPQNLSASRPQDRQFILSSKKLLLSDSGFYLCAWRVRVHEQYFGPGTRLTVT.

This clonotype came up many times. The rearrangement uses TRBV20-1 and TRBJ2-7; 14 bases map to TRBD2. Losses at the gene ends were 0 bases for V and 6 bases for J; bases not matched to a gene: 7. The length of the CDR3 is 16 residues. The germline CDR1 and CDR2 sequences are DFQATT and SNEGSKA (reference sequence). CDR3: CSARDLEGLAGAEQYF. In DNA form, the CDR3 reads TGCAGTGCTAGAGATTTAGAGGGACTAGCGGGAGCCGAGCAGTACTTC.

The sample holds one count of this clonotype. This chain connects TRBV6-2 or TRBV6-3 to TRBJ2-1, with 12 bases lining up with TRBD2. The germline CDR1 and CDR2 sequences are MNHEY and SVGEGT. V was clipped by 5 bases and J by 2 bases; unmatched bases: 7. The CDR3 has 17 residues. CDR3: CASSLRTSGVAYNEQFF. CDR3 coding DNA: TGTGCCAGCAGTCTGAGGACTAGCGGGGTCGCCTACAATGAGCAGTTCTTC.

This clonotype was counted many times. V is TRBV15 and J is TRBJ1-2; 8 nucleotides line up with TRBD1. J lost 0 bases, V lost 3 bases, and 3 bases had no gene match. The CDR3 consists of 15 residues. CDR1 is LNHNV and CDR2 is YYDKDF in the germline V gene (reference sequence). CDR3 in DNA: TGTGCCACCAGCAGCGACAGGGGAGCTAACTATGGCTACACCTTC. It specifies CATSSDRGANYGYTF.

The V gene is TRBV20-1, the J gene TRBJ1-5; tentatively, D is TRBD1 (5 bases). The length of the CDR3 is 10 residues. In germline, CDR1 is DFQATT, CDR2 SNEGSKA (reference sequence). Trimming stripped 6 bases from V and 7 bases from J, with 7 bases between. CDR3 amino acids: CSAGPQPQHF. CDR3 DNA: TGCAGTGCGGGACCCCAGCCCCAGCATTTT.

The gene calls are TRBV7-3 and TRBJ2-5, with D possibly matching TRBD1 (6 bases). Germline lookup yields CDR1 SGHTA and CDR2 FQGTGA. The CDR3 loop spans 14 amino acids. Trimming pared 0 bases from V and 1 base from J, leaving 6 bases between. The chain's CDR3 is CASSLTGAQETQYF. For the CDR3, the DNA is TGTGCCAGCAGCTTAACGGGGGCCCAAGAGACCCAGTACTTC.

This clonotype was seen at least ten times. The V call is TRBV5-1, the J call TRBJ2-1, with 13 bases matching TRBD2. The V gene's germline CDR1 is SGHRS and CDR2 YFSETQ. This CDR3 is 19 amino acids long. V lost 0 bases and J lost 0; bases outside the gene matches: 6. CDR3 loop: CASSLVGLAGISSYNEQFF. The CDR3 DNA follows: TGCGCCAGCAGCTTGGTGGGACTAGCGGGGATAAGCTCCTACAATGAGCAGTTCTTC.

This clonotype was seen repeatedly, ten times or more. A junction boundary mismatches the germline segment, possibly from a read error. The V and J genes are TRBV27 and TRBJ1-1, with D maybe TRBD1 (6 bases). Germline assignment: CDR1 MNHEY and CDR2 SMNVEV (reference sequence). CDR3 length: 18 amino acids. CDR3 region: CASSLSVLDPTRDNEAFF. CDR3 DNA sequence: TGTGCCAGCAGTTTATCGGTACTTGATCCAACCCGGGACAATGAAGCCTTCTTT.

At least ten counts were recorded for this clonotype. The chain recombines TRBV6-5 with TRBJ1-3; maybe TRBD1 (6 bases). Germline lookup yields CDR1 MNHEY and CDR2 SVGAGI. The CDR3 extends over 16 amino acids. V was cut by 5 bases and J by 3 bases, with 17 bases left in between. CDR3 in amino acids: CASSLRPGVRGNTIYF. CDR3 nucleotide sequence: TGTGCCAGCAGTCTTCGGCCAGGGGTTCGTGGAAACACCATATATTTT.

This clonotype is medium-sized. The V gene is TRBV29-1, the J gene TRBJ2-6; 7 bases map to TRBD1. CDR1 and CDR2 (germline): SQVTM, ANQGSEA. The CDR3 runs to 14 residues. The trim removed 5 bases at V and 2 bases at J, leaving 3 bases unmatched. CDR3 nucleotides: TGCAGCGTTCGAACAGGGGCTGGGGCCAACGTCCTGACTTTC. Translation gives CSVRTGAGANVLTF.

This clonotype rates as medium-sized. The chain links TRBV6-5 to TRBJ1-1; D gene uncertain. Germline V gene sequence: CDR1 MNHEY, CDR2 SVGAGI. Between the trimmed V and J ends, which lost 0 bases and 0 bases, there was a span of 8 bases. The length of the CDR3 is 15 residues. CDR3 in DNA: TGTGCCAGCAGTTACTCTTGGCAGCTGAACACTGAAGCTTTCTTT. It translates to CASSYSWQLNTEAFF.

This clonotype occurred many times. The rearrangement joins TRBV7-3 to TRBJ2-3; D is possibly TRBD2 (6 bases). The CDR3 loop spans 15 amino acids. V lost 7 bases and J lost 5, with 19 bases in between. Germline loops: CDR1 SGHTA, CDR2 FQGTGA. The CDR3 loop is CASKSTGTVGDTQYF. The CDR3, as DNA: TGTGCCAGCAAATCGACCGGGACTGTCGGAGATACGCAGTATTTT.

The chain joins TRBV7-2 to TRBJ2-1; maybe TRBD2 (6 bases). Trimming removed 8 bases from V and 8 bases from J, with 16 bases in between. The CDR3 sequence is 13 residues long. Germline lookup yields CDR1 SGHTA and CDR2 FQGNSA. The CDR3 nucleotides read TGTGCCAGCGTTTATGGGAGGCCGGATGAGCAGTTCTTC. It encodes CASVYGRPDEQFF.

In its sample, this clonotype was seen many times. V gene TRBV19 combines with J gene TRBJ2-2; possibly TRBD2 for D (6 bases). V lost 7 bases and J 0 bases, leaving 18 bases between the germline ends. CDR1 and CDR2 from the germline V gene are LNHDA and SQIVND (reference sequence). The CDR3 is 17 amino acids. CDR3 residues: CASKIFASEANTGELFF. The CDR3 DNA follows: TGTGCCAGTAAAATTTTTGCTAGCGAAGCGAACACCGGGGAGCTGTTTTTT.

This clonotype has a count of ten or more. The chain uses TRBV9 and TRBJ2-6; 7 bases are a match to TRBD1. This CDR3 contains 16 residues. V lost 2 bases to trimming and J lost 1 base; unmatched junction nucleotides: 3. Germline CDR1 and CDR2: SGDLS and YYNGEE. The CDR3 region is CASSVSTGSGANVLTF. In DNA form, the CDR3 reads TGTGCCAGCAGCGTTTCGACAGGGTCTGGGGCCAACGTCCTGACTTTC.

This clonotype was detected ten times or more. The chain recombines TRBV11-2 with TRBJ1-2; 11 bases match TRBD1. The junction had 6 bases not matched to a gene; V was cut back by 2 bases and J by 4 bases. Germline CDR1 SGHAT, CDR2 FQNNGV. The CDR3 runs to 16 residues. The CDR3 protein is CASSLRTGGPTYGYTF. CDR3 coding DNA: TGTGCCAGCAGCTTAAGGACAGGGGGCCCAACCTATGGCTACACCTTC.

This clonotype was seen repeatedly, ten times or more. In DNA, the CDR3 is TGTGCCAGCAGCGACAGGGAAACCACTGAAGCTTTCTTT. Translated: CASSDRETTEAFF. V and J are TRBV3-1 and TRBJ1-1; TRBD1 matches at 7 bases. Germline trimming cut 5 bases from V and 4 bases from J; bases unmatched to any gene: 4. The CDR3 loop spans 13 amino acids. Looked up from germline, CDR1 is LGHDT and CDR2 is YNNKEL (reference sequence).

Ten or more counts support this clonotype. This chain uses TRBV7-2 with TRBJ2-7; D ambiguous. The CDR3 totals 12 residues. The V end lost 3 bases, the J end lost 6 bases, and 9 bases lay between the germline ends. Germline V lookup: CDR1 SGHTA, CDR2 FQGNSA. In DNA form, the CDR3 reads TGTGCCAGCAGCTTTTGGGCGTCCGAGCAGTACTTC. Translating gives CASSFWASEQYF.

The rearrangement uses TRBV24-1 and TRBJ1-2; tentatively, D is TRBD1 (5 bases). The CDR3 has 14 residues. Germline CDR1 reads KGHDR; CDR2 reads SFDVKD. Trimming cost V 4 bases and J 7 bases, with 15 bases left between them. The CDR3 coding sequence is TGTGCCACCAGTGACCCTAGACAGAGGCCTGGCTACACCTTC. Translating gives CATSDPRQRPGYTF.

In this sample, this clonotype is medium-sized. This chain joins TRBV19 and TRBJ2-1, with 7 nucleotides matching TRBD2. The J segment lost 2 bases and the V segment lost 6 bases, leaving 7 bases of the junction unmatched. Per germline, CDR1 LNHDA and CDR2 SQIVND (reference sequence). CDR3 length: 15 residues. CDR3 sequence reads: CASRPGREPYNEQFF. The CDR3, as DNA: TGTGCCAGTAGACCGGGGCGGGAGCCCTACAATGAGCAGTTCTTC.

This clonotype was seen many times. The gene calls are TRBV7-2 and TRBJ2-7, with D hard to call. The CDR3 runs 14 residues. Looked up from germline, CDR1 is SGHTA and CDR2 is FQGNSA. V lost 1 base and J 4 bases, leaving 11 bases between the germline ends. As DNA, the CDR3 is TGTGCCAGCAGCTTAGAAGTCCTCCGGTACGAGCAGTACTTC. Protein product: CASSLEVLRYEQYF.

This clonotype was detected many times. CDR3 protein: CASRRGTPQADTQYF. The CDR3 coding sequence is TGTGCCAGCAGGAGGGGGACACCTCAGGCAGATACGCAGTATTTT. V usage is TRBV7-9 and J usage is TRBJ2-3, with D perhaps matching TRBD1 (6 bases). Germline values: CDR1 SEHNR, CDR2 FQNEAQ (reference sequence). V dropped 6 bases and J dropped 4 bases, with 17 bases sitting between them. This CDR3 has 15 residues. Full variable domain (missing parts from reference TRBV7-9 and TRBJ2-3): DTGVSQNPRHKITKRGQNVTFRCDPISEHNRLYWYRQTLGQGPEFLTYFQNEAQLEKSRLLSDRFSAERPKGSFSTLEIQRTEQGDSAMYLCASRRGTPQADTQYFGPGTRLTVL.

This clonotype occurred many times. The V call is TRBV2, the J call TRBJ1-1, with unresolved D. The germline CDR1 and CDR2 sequences are SNHLY and FYNNEI. Trimming pared 5 bases from V and 4 bases from J, leaving 14 bases between. The CDR3 runs to 14 residues. CDR3 residues: CASSQRGSGTEAFF. The CDR3 coding sequence is TGTGCCAGCAGTCAGAGAGGGTCCGGCACTGAAGCTTTCTTT.

This clonotype was recorded at least ten times. This chain uses TRBV10-2 with TRBJ1-1, with D possibly being TRBD1 (6 bases). The CDR3 has 14 residues. V was clipped by 7 bases and J by 1 base, with 13 bases between them. CDR1 is WSHSY and CDR2 is SAAADI in the germline V gene. CDR3 sequence (DNA): TGCGCCAGCAAAGGGGGACACCAGAACACTGAAGCTTTCTTT. This gives the protein CASKGGHQNTEAFF.